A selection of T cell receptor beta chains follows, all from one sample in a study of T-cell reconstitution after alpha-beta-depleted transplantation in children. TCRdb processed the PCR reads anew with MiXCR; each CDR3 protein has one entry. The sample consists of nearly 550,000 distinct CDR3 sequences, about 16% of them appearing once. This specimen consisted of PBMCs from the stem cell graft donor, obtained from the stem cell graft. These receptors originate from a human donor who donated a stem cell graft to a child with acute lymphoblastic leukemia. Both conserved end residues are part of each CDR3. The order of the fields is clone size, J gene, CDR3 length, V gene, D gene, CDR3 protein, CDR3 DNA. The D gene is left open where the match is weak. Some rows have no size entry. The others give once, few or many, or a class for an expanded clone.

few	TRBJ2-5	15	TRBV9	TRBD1	CASSVGGGAGETQYF	TGTGCCAGCAGCGTAGGAGGGGGCGCCGGGGAGACCCAGTACTTC
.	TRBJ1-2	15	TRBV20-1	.	CSAEPGHLTNYGYTF	TGCAGTGCTGAACCCGGACACCTTACTAACTATGGCTACACCTTC
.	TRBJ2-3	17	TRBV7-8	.	CASSQDAIRGVWDTQYF	TGTGCCAGCAGCCAGGACGCAATCAGGGGAGTGTGGGATACGCAGTATTTT
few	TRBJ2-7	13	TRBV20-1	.	CSAKGGGPREQYF	TGCAGTGCTAAAGGAGGAGGGCCACGCGAGCAGTACTTC
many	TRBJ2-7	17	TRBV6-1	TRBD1	CASSPGQGAVGSYEQYF	TGTGCCAGCTCGCCGGGACAGGGGGCCGTAGGCTCCTACGAGCAGTACTTC
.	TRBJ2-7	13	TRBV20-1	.	CSALRGHVYEQYF	TGCAGCGCCCTTAGGGGACACGTTTACGAGCAGTACTTC
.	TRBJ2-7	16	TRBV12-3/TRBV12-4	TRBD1	CASSSTTRGRPYEQYF	TGTGCCAGCAGCTCCACGACCAGGGGGCGGCCCTACGAGCAGTACTTC
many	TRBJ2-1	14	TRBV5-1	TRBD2	CASGGLAAYNEQFF	TGCGCCAGCGGGGGACTAGCGGCATACAATGAGCAGTTCTTC
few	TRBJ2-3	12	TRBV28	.	CASSPGLGAEYF	TGTGCCAGCAGTCCCGGACTTGGAGCCGAGTATTTT
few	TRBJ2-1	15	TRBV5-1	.	CASSLDGILRDEQFF	TGCGCCAGCAGCTTGGACGGGATCCTTCGGGATGAGCAGTTCTTC